This TCR beta chain was obtained from a study of CD8 T cells in Susac syndrome. The study's findings and limits: The authors acknowledged that the study's TCR sequencing and HLA analysis involved relatively few individuals.

Reverse transcription of roughly 0.45 to 1 ug RNA used random hexamers. The immunoSEQ assay covered 54 Vbeta and 13 Jbeta segments for CDR3. TCRdb fed the immunoSEQ multiplex PCR reads into MiXCR, producing one record per CDR3 protein. The table lists about 300,000 distinct CDR3 sequences, approximately 90% of them singletons, with roughly 0.2% in the top ten. Relapsing-remitting disease, either stable or active, was present in the multiple sclerosis controls, who were treatment-naive patients. It was negative isolation that provided the CD8+ and CD4+ T cells, whereas TEMRA cells were enriched by FACS. Trimming removed 6 bases from V and 4 bases from J, with 15 bases in between. CDR3 length equals 14 residues. The V gene's germline CDR1 is SQVTM and CDR2 ANQGSEA. A single count supports this clonotype. What it binds is not known.

The sequenced sample was CD8+ T cells from PBMCs. This sequence was found in a human donor with multiple sclerosis. The chain links TRBV29-1 to TRBJ1-4, with D possibly matching TRBD1 (5 bases). The CDR3 region is CSVIGGGSNEKLFF. CDR3 nucleotide sequence: TGCAGCGTCATCGGGGGAGGGAGTAATGAAAAACTGTTTTTT.